The 3 T cell receptor beta chains below come from one sample, sequenced in a study of blood T cell repertoires in COVID-19. Repertoires were generated with immunoSEQ multiplex PCR, while TCRdb's copy carries only in-frame clones and drops some. The data hold 280,000 or so clones, with around 85% observed a single time. What was sequenced was peripheral blood. These receptors were collected from a woman aged 30 to 39 who had recovered from COVID-19.

About this clone itself: An end of the junction does not agree with germline; a read error may underlie this. The chain couples TRBV28 to TRBJ2-5, with D perhaps matching TRBD2 (6 bases). Germline CDR1 is MDHEN and CDR2 is SYDVKM. The length of the CDR3 is 13 residues. The CDR3 bases are TGTGCCAGCAGGAAGGGAGGACAAGAGGCCCAGTACTTC. It specifies CASRKGGQEAQYF.

The CDR3 here is CASSLVAVAKNIQYF. The CDR3 nucleotides read TGTGCCAGCAGCTTAGTGGCTGTAGCCAAAAACATTCAGTACTTC. This sequence joins TRBV7-9 and TRBJ2-4; D call uncertain. V dropped 1 base and J dropped 0 bases, with 7 bases sitting between them. Germline loops: CDR1 SEHNR, CDR2 FQNEAQ (reference sequence). CDR3 size: 15 residues.

DNA of the CDR3: TGTGCCAGCAGCTTGATGGGTAGCGGACCCACAGATACGCAGTATTTT. Translating gives CASSLMGSGPTDTQYF. The chain employs TRBV5-4 and TRBJ2-3; possible D gene TRBD2, 6 bases. The V end lost 1 base, the J end lost 2 bases, and 14 bases lay between the germline ends. CDR1 and CDR2 (germline): SGHNT, YYREEE (reference sequence). This CDR3 has 16 residues.